This T cell receptor beta chain was observed in a study of cytomegalovirus exposure and HLA in healthy donors. This CDR3 spans 15 amino acids. V was clipped by 1 base and J by 3 bases, with 14 bases between them. Per the germline V gene, CDR1 is SGDLS and CDR2 is YYNGEE. The PCR employed 60 Vbeta primers together with 13 Jbeta primers. Sequencing was performed with immunoSEQ multiplex PCR; in TCRdb, only in-frame clones are kept and a portion is missing. The sample lists 150,000 to 200,000 clones, 80% occurring once. Remarks on this clone: What it recognizes is unknown.

Unrecorded immune exposures were likely, despite nominal health at sampling. Overall study findings and caveats: It was in a later analysis that TCR association rates were seen to vary by HLA locus, highest for DRB1 and lowest for HLA-C. The dataset shows that most TCR sequences were rare, while some public TCRs occurred in many donors. An ancestry cluster, one associated with Asian ancestry, reportedly showed fewer N-insertions than the roughly 670-donor mean in a later analysis.

The V gene is TRBV9, the J gene TRBJ2-7; TRBD1 might be the D (6 bases). The sequenced sample was PBMCs. The origin of this receptor is a man in his forties in good health and CMV-seronegative. DNA for the CDR3: TGTGCCAGCAGCGTATCCGACAGGAGAATCTACGAGCAGTACTTC. Protein: CASSVSDRRIYEQYF.